A selection of T cell receptor beta chains follows, all from one sample in a study of T cell responses to AZD1222 COVID-19 vaccine. Generated by immunoSEQ multiplex PCR, the TCRdb table keeps only in-frame clones and is missing some. The sample consists of 150,000 to 200,000 clones, about 91% of them appearing once. Material: peripheral blood, obtained 28 days after the second AZD1222 dose. The receptor set was obtained from an adult who received the AZD1222 COVID-19 vaccine. The CDR3 runs from the conserved cysteine through the conserved F or W.

CDR3	V	J
CASSVDWTDQETQYF	TRBV9	TRBJ2-5
CASSRGLAGGRSTDTQYF	TRBV28	TRBJ2-3
CASSPGTGGIVGGYTF	TRBV5-6	TRBJ1-2
CAWSVQGDTIYF	TRBV30	TRBJ1-3
CASSEGNYTF	TRBV6-1	TRBJ1-2
CASSYLTDTQYF	TRBV7-6	TRBJ2-3
CASSPGVGTAASYEQYF	TRBV23-1	TRBJ2-7
CASMDRVFNEQFF	TRBV2	TRBJ2-1
CTSRGYNGQITNYGYTF	TRBV1	TRBJ1-2
CASSYETAPGSNGYTF	TRBV6-5	TRBJ1-2
CASSSGQATGELFF	TRBV7-3	TRBJ2-2
CASSKDRLSYEQYF	TRBV6-5	TRBJ2-7
CASSYSSQFYGYTF	TRBV6-5	TRBJ1-2